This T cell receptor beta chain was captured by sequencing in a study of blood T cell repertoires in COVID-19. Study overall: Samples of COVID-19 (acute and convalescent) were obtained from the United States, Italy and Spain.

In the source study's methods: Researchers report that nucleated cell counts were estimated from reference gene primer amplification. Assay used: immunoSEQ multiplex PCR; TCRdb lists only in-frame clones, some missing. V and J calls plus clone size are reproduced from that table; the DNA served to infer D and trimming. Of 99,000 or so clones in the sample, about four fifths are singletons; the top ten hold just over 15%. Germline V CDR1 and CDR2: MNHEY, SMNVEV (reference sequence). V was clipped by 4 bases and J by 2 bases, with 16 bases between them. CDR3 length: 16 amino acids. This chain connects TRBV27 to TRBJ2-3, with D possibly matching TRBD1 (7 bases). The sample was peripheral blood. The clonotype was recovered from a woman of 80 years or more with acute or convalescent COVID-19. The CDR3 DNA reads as TGTGCCAGCAGTTCCACCGCGGGACAGCACACAGATACGCAGTATTTT. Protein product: CASSSTAGQHTDTQYF.